This T cell receptor (beta chain) is from a study of blood T cells in healthy people across ages. Study-level points and caveats: Significant beta diversity loss was already apparent by age roughly 43, declining roughly linearly.

Per the germline V gene, CDR1 is SGHTA and CDR2 is FQGNSA. CDR3 length: 17 amino acids. V gave up 5 bases and J gave up 6 bases; unmatched junction bases: 12. Comments on this clonotype: Its target is unknown.

Next came a second PCR, run for roughly 6 to 11 cycles, which used a sample-barcoded 5' primer along with a J-beta primer mix. TCRdb passed the 5' RACE reads through MiXCR, listing each CDR3 protein once. The sample contains around 500,000 distinct CDR3 sequences, around 48% of which appear only once. V is TRBV7-2 and J is TRBJ2-7; 14 bases line up with TRBD2. The receptor comes from a man older than 75 in good health. Specimen: blood. In nucleotides, the CDR3 is TGTGCCAGCAGCCCCAGACTAGCGGGGGGGCCGATGGCCGAGCAGTACTTC. Translating it yields CASSPRLAGGPMAEQYF.